The clone carrying this T cell receptor beta chain showed up just a few times. This sample is drawn from a study of T cells after yellow fever vaccination. Overall study results and limits: Contamination of FACS-sorted repertoires by abundant clonotypes from the bulk population could occur.

V lost 3 bases and J 0 bases, leaving 11 bases between the germline ends. Germline V gene data show CDR1 as SGHRS and CDR2 as YFSETQ. The CDR3 covers 15 residues. In TCRdb, the 5' RACE reads were re-called with MiXCR into one record per CDR3 protein. The sample includes some 80,000 distinct CDR3 sequences, roughly 14% seen only once; the top ten take roughly 24%. The clonotype was recovered from a man younger than 30 who received the YFV17D yellow fever vaccine. The sample in question was CD8+ T cells not binding an NS4B(214-222) dextramer, sorted from PBMCs, obtained 20 to 25 days after the first yellow fever vaccination. The rearrangement links TRBV5-1 to TRBJ2-3; weak D call: TRBD2 (6 bases). The CDR3, as DNA: TGCGCCAGCAGCTCCGGGACTTCTAGCACAGATACGCAGTATTTT. Translated, it gives CASSSGTSSTDTQYF.